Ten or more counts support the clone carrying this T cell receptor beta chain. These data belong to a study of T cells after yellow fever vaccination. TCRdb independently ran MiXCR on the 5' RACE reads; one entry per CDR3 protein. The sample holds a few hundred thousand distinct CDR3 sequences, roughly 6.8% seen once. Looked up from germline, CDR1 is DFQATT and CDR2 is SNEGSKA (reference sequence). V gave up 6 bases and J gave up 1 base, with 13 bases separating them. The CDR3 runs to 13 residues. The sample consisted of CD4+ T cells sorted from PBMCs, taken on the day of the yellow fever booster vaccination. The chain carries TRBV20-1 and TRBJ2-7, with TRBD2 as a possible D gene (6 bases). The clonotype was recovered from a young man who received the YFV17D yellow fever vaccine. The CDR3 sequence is CSAHPGSSYEQYF. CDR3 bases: TGCAGTGCGCACCCCGGGAGTTCCTACGAGCAGTACTTC.